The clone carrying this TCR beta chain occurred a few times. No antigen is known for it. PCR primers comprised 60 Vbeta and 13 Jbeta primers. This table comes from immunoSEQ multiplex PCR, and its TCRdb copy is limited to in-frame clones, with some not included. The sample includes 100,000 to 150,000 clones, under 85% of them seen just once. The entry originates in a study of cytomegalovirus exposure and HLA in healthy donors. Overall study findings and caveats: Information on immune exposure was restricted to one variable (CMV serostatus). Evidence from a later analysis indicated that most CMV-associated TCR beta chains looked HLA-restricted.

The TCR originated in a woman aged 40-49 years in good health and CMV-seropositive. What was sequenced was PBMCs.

The CDR3 sequence is CASSPQDTQYF. DNA for the CDR3: TGTGCCAGCAGCCCCCAAGATACGCAGTATTTT. The chain is built from TRBV7-9 and TRBJ2-3; D is ambiguous. Germline CDR1 SEHNR, CDR2 FQNEAQ (reference sequence). With 5 bases removed from V and 5 bases from J, the gap between germline ends came to 5 bases. The length of the CDR3 is 11 residues.